This T cell receptor beta chain is from a study of shared clonotypes between healthy human individuals. CDR3 length: 12 amino acids. V was shortened by 6 bases and J by 5 bases, with 11 bases between the two germline ends. Germline V gives CDR1 MDHEN, CDR2 SYDVKM. Produced via immunoSEQ multiplex PCR; TCRdb's table is partial and in-frame only. The sample holds about 1.5 million clones, 95% to 99% seen once. It was into CD45RA+ naive and CD45RA-negative memory subsets that the CD4+ cells were split. Sequencing used naive CD4+ T cells sorted from blood. Subset noted: CD45RA+ positively selected. The receptor's source is a man younger than 45 in good health. This rearrangement joins TRBV28 to TRBJ2-7; tentatively, D is TRBD1 (5 bases). This CDR3 reads CASRQPGNEQYF. The CDR3 DNA reads TGTGCCAGCAGACAACCAGGGAACGAGCAGTACTTC. The whole variable domain, remainder taken from reference TRBV28 and TRBJ2-7, is DVKVTQSSRYLVKRTGEKVFLECVQDMDHENMFWYRQDPGLGLRLIYFSYDVKMKEKGDIPEGYSVSREKKERFSLILESASTNQTSMYLCASRQPGNEQYFGPGTRLTVT.